This T cell receptor beta chain was sequenced during a study of T-cell memory formation after mild COVID-19. On the study more broadly: Largely donor-specific sequence clusters came from two donors. Notes on the study in general: SARS-CoV-2 specificity of second-wave clones peaking day 37 was unconfirmed.

Worth noting for this clonotype: The antigen is unknown.

The CDR3 totals 14 residues. Germline V lookup: CDR1 SGHTA, CDR2 FQGTGA. Trimming took off 5 bases at V and 4 bases at J, with 14 bases between the two ends. Employing constant-segment primers, 5'RACE generated TCR alpha and TCR beta cDNA libraries bearing sample barcodes and UMIs. TCRdb analysed the 5' RACE reads with MiXCR anew, one entry per CDR3 protein. In the table there are around 300,000 distinct CDR3 sequences, approximately 8% of which are singletons. Sequencing was done on a sample of PBMCs or a T cell subset sorted from them (not recorded which). The TCR was taken from a man in his late teens or twenties who had mild COVID-19 (a few samples of this study predate the infection). Cell type and time point are not known. The chain combines TRBV7-3 with TRBJ2-5, with D hard to call. The CDR3 protein is CASSGGFGGETQYF. The CDR3 bases are TGTGCCAGCAGCGGCGGATTTGGCGGAGAGACCCAGTACTTC.